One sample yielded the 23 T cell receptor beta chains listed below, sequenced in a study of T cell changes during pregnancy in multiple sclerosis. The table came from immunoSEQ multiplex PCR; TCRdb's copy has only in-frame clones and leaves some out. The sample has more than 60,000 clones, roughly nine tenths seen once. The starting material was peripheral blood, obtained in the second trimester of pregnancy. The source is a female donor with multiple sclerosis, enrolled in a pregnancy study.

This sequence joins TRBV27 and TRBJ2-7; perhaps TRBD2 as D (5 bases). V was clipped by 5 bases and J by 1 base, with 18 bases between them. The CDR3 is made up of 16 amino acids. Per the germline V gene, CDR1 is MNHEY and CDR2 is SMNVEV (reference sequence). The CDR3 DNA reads TGTGCCAGCAGTCCATATGAATTAGCGCTTTCCTACGAGCAGTACTTC. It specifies CASSPYELALSYEQYF.

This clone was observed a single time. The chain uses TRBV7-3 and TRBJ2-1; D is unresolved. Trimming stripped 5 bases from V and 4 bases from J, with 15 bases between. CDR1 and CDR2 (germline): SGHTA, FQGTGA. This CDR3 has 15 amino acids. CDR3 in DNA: TGTGCCAGCAGCCCCCTAGGTTACGGGTACAATGAGCAGTTCTTC. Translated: CASSPLGYGYNEQFF.

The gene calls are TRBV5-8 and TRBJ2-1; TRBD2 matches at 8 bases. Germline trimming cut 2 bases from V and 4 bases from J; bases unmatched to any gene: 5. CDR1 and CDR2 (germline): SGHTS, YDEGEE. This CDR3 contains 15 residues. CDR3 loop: CASSLGVAGYNEQFF. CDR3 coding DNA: TGTGCCAGCAGCTTAGGGGTAGCGGGGTACAATGAGCAGTTCTTC.

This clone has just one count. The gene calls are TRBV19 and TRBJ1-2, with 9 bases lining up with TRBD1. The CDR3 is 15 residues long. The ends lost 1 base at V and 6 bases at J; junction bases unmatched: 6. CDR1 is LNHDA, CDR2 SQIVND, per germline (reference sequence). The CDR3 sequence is CASSIVPGQGNGYTF. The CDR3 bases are TGTGCCAGTAGTATAGTCCCAGGACAGGGGAATGGCTACACCTTC.

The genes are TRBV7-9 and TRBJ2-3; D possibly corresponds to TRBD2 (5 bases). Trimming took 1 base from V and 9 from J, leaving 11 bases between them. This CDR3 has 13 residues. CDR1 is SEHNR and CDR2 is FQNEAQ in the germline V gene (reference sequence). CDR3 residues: CASSLVSAVTQYF. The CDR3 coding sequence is TGTGCCAGCAGCTTAGTTAGCGCGGTGACGCAGTATTTT.

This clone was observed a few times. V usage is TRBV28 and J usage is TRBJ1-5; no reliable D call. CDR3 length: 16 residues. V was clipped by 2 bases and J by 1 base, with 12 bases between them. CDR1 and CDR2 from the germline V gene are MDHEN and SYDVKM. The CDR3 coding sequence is TGTGCCAGCAGTTTACTCCCTTCTCCGAGCAATCAGCCCCAGCATTTT. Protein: CASSLLPSPSNQPQHF. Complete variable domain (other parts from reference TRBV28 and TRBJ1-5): DVKVTQSSRYLVKRTGEKVFLECVQDMDHENMFWYRQDPGLGLRLIYFSYDVKMKEKGDIPEGYSVSREKKERFSLILESASTNQTSMYLCASSLLPSPSNQPQHFGDGTRLSIL.

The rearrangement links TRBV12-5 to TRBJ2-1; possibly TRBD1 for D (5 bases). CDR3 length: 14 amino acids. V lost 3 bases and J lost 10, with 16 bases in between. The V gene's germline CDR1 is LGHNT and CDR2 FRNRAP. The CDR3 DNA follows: TGTGCTAGTGGTTTAGGGGAAATAAGCAGAGAGCAGTTCTTC. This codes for CASGLGEISREQFF.

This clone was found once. CDR3 DNA: TGCGCCAGCAGCTTGGTTGGGGGGGCCGAGGAGACCCAGTACTTC. This encodes CASSLVGGAEETQYF. The rearrangement joins TRBV5-1 to TRBJ2-5, with D maybe TRBD2 (7 bases). The germline gives CDR1 SGHRS, CDR2 YFSETQ. CDR3 length: 15 amino acids. V shed 0 bases and J shed 5 bases, with 14 bases lying between them.

CDR3 loop: CASSLGPNYGYTF. The CDR3 region has the DNA TGTGCCAGCAGTTTGGGGCCTAACTATGGCTACACCTTC. The V and J genes are TRBV27 and TRBJ1-2; the D gene is possibly TRBD1 (5 bases). V was shortened by 3 bases and J by 0 bases, with 5 bases between the two germline ends. Germline values: CDR1 MNHEY, CDR2 SMNVEV (reference sequence). The CDR3 spans 13 residues.

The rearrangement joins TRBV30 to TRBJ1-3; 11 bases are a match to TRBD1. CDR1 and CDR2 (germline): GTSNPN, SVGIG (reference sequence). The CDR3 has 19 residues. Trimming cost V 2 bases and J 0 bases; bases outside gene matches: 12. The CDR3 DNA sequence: TGTGCCTGGAGTCGGGACAGGGGGTCCTCGAACCTCTCTGGAAACACCATATATTTT. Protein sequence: CAWSRDRGSSNLSGNTIYF.

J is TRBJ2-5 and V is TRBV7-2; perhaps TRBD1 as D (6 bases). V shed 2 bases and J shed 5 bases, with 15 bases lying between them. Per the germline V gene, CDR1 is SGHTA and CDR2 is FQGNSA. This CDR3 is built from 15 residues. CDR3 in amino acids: CASSLMNRVGETQYF. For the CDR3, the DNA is TGTGCCAGCAGCTTAATGAACAGGGTTGGGGAGACCCAGTACTTC.

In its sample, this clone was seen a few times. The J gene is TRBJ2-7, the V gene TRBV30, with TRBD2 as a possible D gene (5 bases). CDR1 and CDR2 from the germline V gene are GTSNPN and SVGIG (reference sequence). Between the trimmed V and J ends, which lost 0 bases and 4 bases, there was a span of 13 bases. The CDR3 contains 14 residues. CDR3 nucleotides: TGTGCCTGGAGTGTATGGAGGATAGGGTACGAGCAGTACTTC. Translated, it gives CAWSVWRIGYEQYF. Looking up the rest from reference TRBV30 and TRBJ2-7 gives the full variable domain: SQTIHQWPATLVQPVGSPLSLECTVEGTSNPNLYWYRQAAGRGLQLLFYSVGIGQISSEVPQNLSASRPQDRQFILSSKKLLLSDSGFYLCAWSVWRIGYEQYFGPGTRLTVT.

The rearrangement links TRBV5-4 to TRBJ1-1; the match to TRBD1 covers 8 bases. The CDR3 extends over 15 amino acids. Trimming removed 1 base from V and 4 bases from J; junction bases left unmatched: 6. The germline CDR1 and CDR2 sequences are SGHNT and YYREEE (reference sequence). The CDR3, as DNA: TGTGCCAGCAGCTTGCTCAGGGGGCAGAGCACTGAAGCTTTCTTT. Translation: CASSLLRGQSTEAFF. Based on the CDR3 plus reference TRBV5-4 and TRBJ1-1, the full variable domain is ETGVTQSPTHLIKTRGQQVTLRCSSQSGHNTVSWYQQALGQGPQFIFQYYREEENGRGNFPPRFSGLQFPNYSSELNVNALELDDSALYLCASSLLRGQSTEAFFGQGTRLTVV.

CDR3 loop: CASSFGLGVSYEQYF. DNA for the CDR3: TGCGCCAGCAGCTTTGGACTAGGGGTCTCCTACGAGCAGTACTTC. V is TRBV4-1 and J is TRBJ2-7; 7 bases match TRBD2. CDR1 MGHRA and CDR2 YSYEKL come from the germline V gene. J lost 0 bases, V lost 5 bases, and 7 bases had no gene match. The CDR3 runs to 15 residues.

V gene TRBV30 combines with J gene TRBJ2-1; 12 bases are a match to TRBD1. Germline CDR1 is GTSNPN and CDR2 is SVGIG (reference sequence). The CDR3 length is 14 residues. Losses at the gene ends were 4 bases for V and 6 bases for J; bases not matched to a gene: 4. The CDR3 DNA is TGTGCCTGGACCCGGGACAGGGGGCCCAATGAGCAGTTCTTC. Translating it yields CAWTRDRGPNEQFF.

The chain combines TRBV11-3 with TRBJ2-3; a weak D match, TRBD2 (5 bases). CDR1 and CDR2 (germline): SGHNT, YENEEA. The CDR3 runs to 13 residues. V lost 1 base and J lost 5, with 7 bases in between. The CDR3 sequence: CASSLGSGDTQYF. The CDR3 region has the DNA TGTGCCAGCAGCTTAGGCAGCGGAGATACGCAGTATTTT.

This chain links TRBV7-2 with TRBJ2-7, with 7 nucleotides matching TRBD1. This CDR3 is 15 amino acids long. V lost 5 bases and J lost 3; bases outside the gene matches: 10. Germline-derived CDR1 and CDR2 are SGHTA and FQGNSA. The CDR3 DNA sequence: TGTGCCAGCAGCAATCCTCGGACAGGAAGCTACGAGCAGTACTTC. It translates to CASSNPRTGSYEQYF.

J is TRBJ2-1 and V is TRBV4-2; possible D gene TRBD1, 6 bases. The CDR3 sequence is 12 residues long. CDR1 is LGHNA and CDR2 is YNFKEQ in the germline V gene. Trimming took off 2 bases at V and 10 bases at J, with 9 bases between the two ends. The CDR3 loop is CASSQSDREQFF. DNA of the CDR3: TGTGCCAGCAGCCAATCCGACAGGGAGCAGTTCTTC.

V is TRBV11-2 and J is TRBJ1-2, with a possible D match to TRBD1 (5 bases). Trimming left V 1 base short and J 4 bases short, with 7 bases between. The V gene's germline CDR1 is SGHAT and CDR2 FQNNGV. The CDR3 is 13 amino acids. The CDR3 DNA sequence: TGTGCCAGCAGCTTAGGGGGGGTCTATGGCTACACCTTC. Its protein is CASSLGGVYGYTF.

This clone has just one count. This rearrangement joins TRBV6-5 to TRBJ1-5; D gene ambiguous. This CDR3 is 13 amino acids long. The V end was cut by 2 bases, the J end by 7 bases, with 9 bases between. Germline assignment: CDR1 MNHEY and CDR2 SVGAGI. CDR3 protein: CASSYVGGQPQHF. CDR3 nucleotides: TGTGCCAGCAGTTACGTTGGCGGACAGCCCCAGCATTTT.

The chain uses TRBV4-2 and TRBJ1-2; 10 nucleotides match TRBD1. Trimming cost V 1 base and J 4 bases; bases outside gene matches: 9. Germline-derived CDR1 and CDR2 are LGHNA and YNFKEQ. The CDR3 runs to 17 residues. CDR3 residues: CASSQARQGAKPYGYTF. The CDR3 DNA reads TGTGCCAGCAGCCAAGCCAGACAGGGGGCCAAGCCCTATGGCTACACCTTC.

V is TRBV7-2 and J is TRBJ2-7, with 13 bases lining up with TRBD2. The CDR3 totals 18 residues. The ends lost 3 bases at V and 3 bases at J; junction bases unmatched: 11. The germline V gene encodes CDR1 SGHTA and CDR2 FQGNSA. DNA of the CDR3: TGTGCCAGCAGCTTCACTAGCGGGGGGGCGACGACTCGCTACGAGCAGTACTTC. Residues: CASSFTSGGATTRYEQYF. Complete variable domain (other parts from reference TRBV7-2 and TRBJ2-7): GAGVSQSPSNKVTEKGKDVELRCDPISGHTALYWYRQSLGQGLEFLIYFQGNSAPDKSGLPSDRFSAERTGGSVSTLTIQRTQQEDSAVYLCASSFTSGGATTRYEQYFGPGTRLTVT.

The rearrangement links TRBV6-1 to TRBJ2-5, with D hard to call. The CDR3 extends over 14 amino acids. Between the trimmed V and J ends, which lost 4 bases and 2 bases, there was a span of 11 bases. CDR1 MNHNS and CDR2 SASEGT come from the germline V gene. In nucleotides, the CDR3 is TGTGCCAGCAGTGGGTTATCTCTACAAGAGACCCAGTACTTC. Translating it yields CASSGLSLQETQYF.